These 23 T cell receptor beta chains came from one sample sequenced in a study of Graves' ophthalmopathy and Graves' hyperthyroidism. Researchers took RNA transcripts and amplified TCR beta CDR3 regions from them. After a first-round RT-PCR with HTBI primers, a second-round multiplex PCR was run. TCRdb reprocessed the multiplex PCR reads with MiXCR, giving one entry per CDR3 protein. The table includes some 210,000 distinct CDR3 sequences, under 30% detected once. The specimen was peripheral blood. The receptors derive from a man in his fifties with Graves' ophthalmopathy.

This clonotype was seen at least ten times. The chain couples TRBV7-9 to TRBJ2-7; D is uncertain. Germline V gene lookup returns CDR1 SEHNR and CDR2 FQNEAQ (reference sequence). The CDR3 contains 13 residues. V gave up 5 bases and J gave up 3 bases, with 11 bases separating them. For the CDR3, the DNA is TGTGCCAGCAGCCCATTACCAAGCTACGAGCAGTACTTC. It is translated as CASSPLPSYEQYF.

A remark on this clonotype: An end of the junction does not agree with germline; a read error may underlie this. This chain links TRBV28 with TRBJ2-3; 7 nucleotides match TRBD2. The CDR3 contains 15 residues. Germline lookup yields CDR1 MDHEN and CDR2 SYDVKM. The CDR3 here is CASSYPTGGTDTQYF. The CDR3 coding sequence is TGTGCCAGCAGTTATCCCACGGGAGGCACAGATACGCAATATTTT.

V gene TRBV7-2 combines with J gene TRBJ2-5; 14 positions agree with TRBD2. With V trimmed by 5 bases and J by 6 bases, 5 bases remained unmatched. The CDR3 length is 15 residues. Germline lookup yields CDR1 SGHTA and CDR2 FQGNSA. The CDR3 DNA reads TGTGCCAGCAGCGACAGGACTAGCGGGGGGAAGACCCAGTACTTC. Translation: CASSDRTSGGKTQYF.

The rearrangement uses TRBV7-3 and TRBJ2-6; D perhaps matches TRBD1 (5 bases). The CDR3 covers 17 residues. Germline V CDR1 and CDR2: SGHTA, FQGTGA. Trimming took off 5 bases at V and 0 bases at J, with 14 bases between the two ends. The CDR3 bases are TGTGCCAGCAGCAACCGACAGCGCAGCTCTGGGGCCAACGTCCTGACTTTC. Residues: CASSNRQRSSGANVLTF.

Many counts were recorded for this clonotype. The V call is TRBV7-2, the J call TRBJ1-6; D is ambiguous. V was trimmed by 3 bases and J by 7 bases, leaving 10 bases between them. The CDR3 length is 14 residues. Germline V gene lookup returns CDR1 SGHTA and CDR2 FQGNSA. CDR3 DNA: TGTGCCAGCAGCTTGGCAAGTCCCAATTCACCCCTCCACTTT. Translated, it gives CASSLASPNSPLHF.

This clonotype was seen ten or more times. The chain combines TRBV19 with TRBJ2-5; TRBD2 aligns across 9 bases. Looked up from germline, CDR1 is LNHDA and CDR2 is SQIVND (reference sequence). V trimming: 3 bases; J trimming: 3 bases; junction bases outside the gene matches: 14. The CDR3 runs to 18 residues. The DNA for the CDR3 is TGTGCCAGTAGTATTCAAGCGCCCTCGCTAGCGGGGAAAGAGACCCAGTACTTC. It yields the protein CASSIQAPSLAGKETQYF. The complete variable domain, with remaining parts taken from reference TRBV19 and TRBJ2-5, reads DGGITQSPKYLFRKEGQNVTLSCEQNLNHDAMYWYRQDPGQGLRLIYYSQIVNDFQKGDIAEGYSVSREKKESFPLTVTSAQKNPTAFYLCASSIQAPSLAGKETQYFGPGTRLLVL.

This clonotype has ten or more counts. V is TRBV28 and J is TRBJ2-5, with 9 bases lining up with TRBD2. V was clipped by 2 bases and J by 4 bases; unmatched bases: 2. Germline CDR1 is MDHEN and CDR2 is SYDVKM. The CDR3 has 14 amino acids. The CDR3 nucleotides read TGTGCCAGCAGTTTACGAGCGGGAGGAGAGACCCAGTACTTC. Amino acid sequence: CASSLRAGGETQYF. Full variable domain (remainder filled in from reference TRBV28 and TRBJ2-5): DVKVTQSSRYLVKRTGEKVFLECVQDMDHENMFWYRQDPGLGLRLIYFSYDVKMKEKGDIPEGYSVSREKKERFSLILESASTNQTSMYLCASSLRAGGETQYFGPGTRLLVL.

This clonotype was recorded many times. The genes are TRBV4-3 and TRBJ2-2; the D gene is possibly TRBD1 (5 bases). Germline CDR1 is LGHNA and CDR2 is YSLEER. The CDR3 runs to 14 residues. V was trimmed by 2 bases and J by 1 base, leaving 5 bases between them. CDR3 amino acids: CASSQQGNTGELFF. The CDR3 bases are TGCGCCAGCAGCCAACAGGGGAACACCGGGGAGCTGTTTTTT.

This clonotype showed up many times. This chain connects TRBV6-1 to TRBJ2-7; D is perhaps TRBD2 (6 bases). With 5 bases removed from V and 1 base from J, the gap between germline ends came to 12 bases. Germline V gene sequence: CDR1 MNHNS, CDR2 SASEGT. CDR3 size: 14 residues. Written as DNA, the CDR3 is TGTGCCAGCAGTCGACTAGTGGGGTCCTACGAGCAGTACTTC. As protein: CASSRLVGSYEQYF.

This clonotype was counted ten times or more. The chain combines TRBV5-1 with TRBJ2-5; 7 nucleotides align to TRBD1. The V gene end was trimmed by 4 bases and the J gene end by 2 bases; junction bases not matched to a gene: 5. Germline V gene sequence: CDR1 SGHRS, CDR2 YFSETQ. This CDR3 contains 14 residues. Here the CDR3 reads CASSQGQTQETQYF. The DNA of the CDR3 is TGCGCCAGCAGCCAGGGACAGACTCAAGAGACCCAGTACTTC.

The chain has TRBV28 and TRBJ1-2, with D possibly being TRBD1 (5 bases). The CDR3 length is 11 residues. V lost 11 bases to trimming and J lost 2 bases, with 9 bases between them. The V gene's germline CDR1 is MDHEN and CDR2 SYDVKM. The CDR3 sequence: CAAGSNYGYTF. The CDR3 region has the DNA TGTGCCGCAGGGTCGAACTATGGCTACACCTTC.

This clonotype has at least ten counts. V gene TRBV28 combines with J gene TRBJ2-5, with TRBD2 matching 12 bases. Germline lookup yields CDR1 MDHEN and CDR2 SYDVKM. J gave up 4 bases and V 4 bases, and 10 bases lay outside the gene matches. This CDR3 spans 17 amino acids. The CDR3, as DNA: TGTGCCAGCAGTTCAGGACTAGCGGGGAGTGGAGGAGAGACCCAGTACTTC. Its translation is CASSSGLAGSGGETQYF.

This clonotype was detected many times. V usage is TRBV6-5 and J usage is TRBJ1-2; TRBD1 is a possible D gene (5 bases). The CDR3 extends over 13 amino acids. Trimming removed 2 bases from V and 11 bases from J, with 15 bases in between. CDR1 and CDR2 from the germline V gene are MNHEY and SVGAGI. This CDR3 reads CASSYEGHVEYTF. The DNA for the CDR3 is TGTGCCAGCAGTTACGAGGGGCACGTGGAATACACCTTC.

This clonotype was counted many times. The rearrangement links TRBV12-3 or TRBV12-4 to TRBJ1-6; TRBD1 aligns across 8 bases. The CDR3 has 14 amino acids. Trimming cost V 6 bases and J 10 bases; bases outside gene matches: 8. The chain's CDR3 is CASSPTGGRSPLHF. The DNA for the CDR3 is TGTGCCAGCAGCCCTACAGGGGGTAGATCACCCCTCCACTTT.

This clonotype was seen ten or more times. The chain combines TRBV7-3 with TRBJ2-6, with D tentatively TRBD1 (5 bases). V was pared by 1 base and J by 2 bases, with 9 bases between. CDR3 length: 16 residues. Looked up from germline, CDR1 is SGHTA and CDR2 is FQGTGA. The CDR3 loop is CASSLNAGTGANVLTF. The DNA of the CDR3 is TGTGCCAGCAGCTTAAACGCAGGGACTGGGGCCAACGTCCTGACTTTC. The complete variable domain, with remaining parts taken from reference TRBV7-3 and TRBJ2-6, reads GAGVSQTPSNKVTEKGKYVELRCDPISGHTALYWYRQSLGQGPEFLIYFQGTGAADDSGLPNDRFFAVRPEGSVSTLKIQRTERGDSAVYLCASSLNAGTGANVLTFGAGSRLTVL.

In this sample, this clonotype turned up a few times. The chain has TRBV6-1 and TRBJ1-5; weak D call: TRBD1 (6 bases). The ends were cut back, 7 bases at V and 0 bases at J, with 19 bases in the middle. Germline V gene sequence: CDR1 MNHNS, CDR2 SASEGT. The CDR3 extends over 17 amino acids. CDR3 region: CASIGGERGISNQPQHF. In nucleotides, the CDR3 is TGTGCCAGCATAGGGGGTGAAAGGGGAATTAGCAATCAGCCCCAGCATTTT.

This clonotype was found many times. J is TRBJ2-7 and V is TRBV10-3; 7 bases match TRBD2. The germline V gene encodes CDR1 ENHRY and CDR2 SYGVKD. The CDR3 loop spans 12 amino acids. The trim removed 4 bases at V and 3 bases at J, leaving 0 bases unmatched. The CDR3 protein is CAISGTSYEQYF. CDR3 nucleotide sequence: TGTGCCATCAGTGGGACTAGCTACGAGCAGTACTTC.

This clonotype was observed many times. This chain connects TRBV7-9 to TRBJ2-5; unclear D gene. Trimming shortened V by 5 bases and J by 2 bases, and 12 bases separated the two germline ends. Germline V CDR1 and CDR2: SEHNR, FQNEAQ (reference sequence). CDR3 length: 14 amino acids. The CDR3 DNA reads as TGTGCCAGCAGCATACGGGTAGAGCAAGAGACCCAGTACTTC. This sequence encodes CASSIRVEQETQYF.

The V call is TRBV6-5, the J call TRBJ2-7; D gene ambiguous. In germline, CDR1 is MNHEY, CDR2 SVGAGI. V lost 0 bases to trimming and J lost 7 bases, with 10 bases between them. The CDR3 has 13 residues. CDR3 DNA: TGTGCCAGCAGTTACTCCCAGCGCGAGGAGCAGTACTTC. This translates into CASSYSQREEQYF.

V and J are TRBV20-1 and TRBJ2-7; TRBD2 matches 7 bases. Germline V lookup: CDR1 DFQATT, CDR2 SNEGSKA (reference sequence). The CDR3 is 13 residues long. V dropped 2 bases and J dropped 7; count of bases not matched to a gene: 8. As DNA, the CDR3 is TGCAGTGCTAGAATCCTAGCGGCGGGAGAGCAGTACTTC. Amino acid sequence: CSARILAAGEQYF.

The CDR3: CASRTLNRGRDTEAFF. The CDR3 DNA follows: TGTGCCAGCAGAACACTTAACAGGGGAAGGGATACTGAAGCTTTCTTT. This chain links TRBV6-1 with TRBJ1-1; 7 bases are a match to TRBD1. The V gene end was trimmed by 6 bases and the J gene end by 5 bases; junction bases not matched to a gene: 15. Germline V gives CDR1 MNHNS, CDR2 SASEGT. This CDR3 spans 16 amino acids.

This clonotype showed up many times. The genes are TRBV12-3 or TRBV12-4 and TRBJ1-1; D unclear. Trimming cost V 4 bases and J 1 base, with 19 bases left between them. CDR3 length equals 17 residues. CDR3 nucleotides: TGTGCCAGCAGTTATTCCGGTTCCGTCCGTACGAACACTGAAGCTTTCTTT. It encodes CASSYSGSVRTNTEAFF.

For this clonotype: Its ends do not fully match the called genes, so a read error is possible. The gene calls are TRBV5-1 and TRBJ2-2; possible D gene TRBD1, 6 bases. The CDR3 totals 13 residues. CDR1 SGHRS and CDR2 YFSETQ come from the germline V gene. The CDR3 sequence is CASSLQGTGELLF. CDR3 coding DNA: TGCGCCAGCAGCTTACAGGGCACCGGGGAGCTGTTATTT.